The source of this T cell receptor (beta chain) is a study of T cell repertoires in cytomegalovirus infection. Study outcomes and limitations: CMV-specific HLA-C-restricted TCR beta clonotypes dominated the ex vivo response.

The CDR3 is 15 amino acids. Germline V lookup: CDR1 LNHDA, CDR2 SQIVND (reference sequence). Germline trimming cut 3 bases from V and 6 bases from J; bases unmatched to any gene: 6. From the reads, TCRdb called clonotypes with MiXCR, one entry per CDR3 protein. Among approximately 100,000 distinct CDR3 sequences listed, about a quarter were seen once. Concerning this clonotype itself: Its antigen is unidentified.

This chain uses TRBV19 with TRBJ2-2, with TRBD2 matching over 8 bases. Input material: CD8+ T cells from PBMCs. The clonotype originates from a human donor in good health (CMV status not recorded). Some clones in this sample may be carry-over from other donors' samples. CDR3 DNA sequence: TGTGCCAGTAGTATGATACTAGCGGTTTCCGGGGAGCTGTTTTTT. This sequence encodes CASSMILAVSGELFF.